Listed below are T cell receptor beta chains from one sample, sequenced in a study of T cells in Graves' hyperthyroidism and ophthalmopathy. TCRdb independently ran MiXCR on the multiplex PCR reads; one entry per CDR3 protein. The sample carries about 700,000 distinct CDR3 sequences, 14% recorded once. What was sequenced was blood. The source is a young woman with Graves' hyperthyroidism. Both conserved end residues are part of each CDR3. The D gene is left open where the match is weak. A row's size may be missing; if present it is once, few, many or a size class.

abundance	j_gene	d_gene	v_gene	CDR3aa	CDR3nt
-	TRBJ1-2	-	TRBV7-9	CASSPLQGYGYTF	TGTGCCAGCAGCCCACTCCAGGGCTATGGCTACACCTTC
many	TRBJ2-3	TRBD1	TRBV7-8	CASSPPRQGTDTQYF	TGTGCCAGCAGCCCCCCGAGACAGGGGACAGATACGCAGTATTTT
few	TRBJ1-3	-	TRBV4-3	CASSQDRAASGNTIYF	TGCGCCAGCAGCCAAGATCGGGCAGCCTCTGGAAACACCATATATTTT
many	TRBJ2-7	TRBD2	TRBV20-1	CSARQTSGMAYEQYF	TGCAGTGCTAGGCAAACTAGCGGGATGGCCTACGAGCAGTACTTC
many	TRBJ2-5	-	TRBV11-2	CASSSARAGYQETQYF	TGTGCCAGCAGCTCCGCTAGGGCGGGGTACCAAGAGACCCAGTACTTC
-	TRBJ2-1	-	TRBV7-2	CASSLVWSPGEQFF	TGTGCCAGCAGCTTAGTATGGTCGCCGGGCGAGCAGTTCTTC
many	TRBJ2-5	TRBD2	TRBV13	CASSLATSGRVRETQYF	TGTGCCAGCAGCTTAGCGACTAGCGGGAGAGTTAGGGAGACCCAGTACTTC
many	TRBJ1-1	TRBD1	TRBV30	CAWSVGETGEEFRTEAFF	TGTGCCTGGAGTGTAGGGGAGACAGGGGAAGAGTTTCGCACTGAAGCTTTCTTT
many	TRBJ1-2	-	TRBV11-2	CASSLAGGDGNYGYTF	TGTGCCAGCAGCTTAGCGGGGGGGGACGGAAACTATGGCTACACCTTC
few	TRBJ1-1	-	TRBV6-2/TRBV6-3	CASSYRQKNAEAFF	TGTGCCAGCAGTTACCGACAGAAGAACGCTGAAGCTTTCTTT
many	TRBJ2-3	TRBD2	TRBV4-1	CASSQESLAGAPDTQYF	TGCGCCAGCAGCCAAGAATCACTAGCGGGAGCCCCAGATACGCAGTATTTT
many	TRBJ1-5	-	TRBV13	CASSWGRSNQPQHF	TGTGCCAGCAGCTGGGGACGGAGCAATCAGCCCCAGCATTTT
few	TRBJ2-2	-	TRBV20-1	CSASNRANTGELFF	TGCAGTGCTAGTAACCGCGCCAACACCGGGGAGCTGTTTTTT
-	TRBJ2-7	-	TRBV7-9	CASSTKEEGAAYEQYF	TGTGCCAGCAGCACGAAGGAAGAGGGAGCGGCCTACGAGCAGTACTTC
-	TRBJ2-7	-	TRBV6-2/TRBV6-3	CASSYTPTGYTYEQYF	TGTGCCAGCAGTTACACCCCGACAGGCTACACCTACGAGCAGTACTTC
many	TRBJ2-1	-	TRBV9	CASSPTPTWSSYNEQFF	TGTGCCAGCAGCCCGACCCCGACCTGGAGCTCCTACAATGAGCAGTTCTTC
few	TRBJ2-1	TRBD2	TRBV24-1	CATSDVGLARDEQFF	TGTGCCACCAGTGATGTAGGACTAGCGCGGGATGAGCAGTTCTTC
many	TRBJ2-7	-	TRBV2	CASSLEAGRTYEQYF	TGTGCCAGCAGCCTGGAGGCGGGCCGAACCTACGAGCAGTACTTC
few	TRBJ2-5	-	TRBV7-3	CASSLNPAIQETQYF	TGTGCCAGCAGCTTAAACCCCGCCATACAAGAGACCCAGTACTTC
many	TRBJ2-2	-	TRBV14	CASSQIRGTGELFF	TGTGCCAGCAGCCAGATTCGAGGGACTGGGGAGCTGTTTTTT
many	TRBJ1-1	-	TRBV3-1	CASSQMGSRAFF	TGTGCCAGCAGCCAGATGGGTTCTCGAGCTTTCTTT
-	TRBJ2-2	TRBD1	TRBV5-1	CASSWAGTEGTGELFF	TGCGCCAGCAGCTGGGCCGGGACAGAAGGTACCGGGGAGCTGTTTTTT
many	TRBJ2-4	-	TRBV12-3/TRBV12-4	CASTRSPKNIQYF	TGTGCCAGCACGCGCTCCCCCAAAAACATTCAGTACTTC
many	TRBJ2-3	-	TRBV5-1	CASSLEGSGTDTQYF	TGCGCCAGCAGCTTGGAGGGCTCTGGCACAGATACGCAGTATTTT
many	TRBJ2-7	-	TRBV28	CASSFETEYPYEQYF	TGTGCCAGCAGTTTCGAGACAGAGTACCCCTACGAGCAGTACTTC
many	TRBJ1-1	-	TRBV28	CASRSFMNTEAFF	TGTGCCAGCAGAAGTTTTATGAACACTGAAGCTTTCTTT
many	TRBJ2-1	-	TRBV11-3	CASSSRRHSSYNEQFF	TGTGCCAGCAGCTCCCGGCGGCACAGCTCCTACAATGAGCAGTTCTTC
-	TRBJ2-1	TRBD1	TRBV6-1	CASSPSGQGWDEQFF	TGTGCCAGCAGTCCTTCGGGACAGGGATGGGATGAGCAGTTCTTC
-	TRBJ1-2	-	TRBV5-6	CASSRRRTNYGYTF	TGTGCCAGCAGCAGGAGGCGAACTAACTATGGCTACACCTTC
few	TRBJ1-5	-	TRBV19	CASSISGGNNQPQHF	TGTGCCAGTAGTATATCCGGGGGGAACAATCAGCCCCAGCATTTT
few	TRBJ2-5	TRBD2	TRBV20-1	CSALKPWGGGGGNLQETQYF	TGCAGTGCCCTTAAACCGTGGGGCGGCGGCGGGGGGAACCTCCAAGAGACCCAGTACTTC
-	TRBJ2-2	-	TRBV7-9	CASSLKGMEVAGELFF	TGTGCCAGCAGCTTAAAAGGGATGGAGGTGGCCGGGGAGCTGTTTTTT
-	TRBJ1-3	-	TRBV7-9	CASNPPFRVSGNTIYF	TGTGCCAGCAACCCACCATTCAGGGTTTCTGGAAACACCATATATTTT
many	TRBJ1-5	-	TRBV28	CASSLALTEGDQPQHF	TGTGCCAGCAGTTTAGCTTTGACAGAGGGCGATCAGCCCCAGCATTTT
many	TRBJ2-5	-	TRBV5-4	CASSSGQTQETQYF	TGTGCCAGCAGCAGTGGACAAACCCAAGAGACCCAGTACTTC
-	TRBJ2-1	-	TRBV12-3/TRBV12-4	CASSLTPMGASYNEQFF	TGTGCCAGCAGCCTAACCCCGATGGGGGCCTCCTACAATGAGCAGTTCTTC
many	TRBJ2-1	TRBD2	TRBV29-1	CSVEGLAGINEQFF	TGCAGCGTTGAAGGACTAGCGGGAATTAATGAGCAGTTCTTC
-	TRBJ1-2	-	TRBV29-1	CSVNREKSYGYTF	TGCAGCGTCAACAGGGAGAAGAGCTATGGCTACACCTTC
many	TRBJ1-2	-	TRBV3-1	CASSPGTSHWGYTF	TGTGCCAGCAGCCCAGGCACCTCCCATTGGGGCTACACCTTC
many	TRBJ1-2	-	TRBV13	CASSRTRGGPTNYGYTF	TGTGCCAGCAGTCGCACCCGGGGGGGACCTACTAACTATGGCTACACCTTC
-	TRBJ2-6	-	TRBV6-5	CASIWGPGANVLTF	TGTGCCAGCATTTGGGGCCCCGGGGCCAACGTCCTGACTTTC
-	TRBJ1-3	-	TRBV6-1	CASSLGWGSGNTIYF	TGTGCCAGCAGCCTTGGATGGGGCTCTGGAAACACCATATATTTT
few	TRBJ2-7	TRBD2	TRBV9	CASSVASGLTEQYF	TGTGCCAGCAGCGTCGCTAGCGGATTGACCGAGCAGTACTTC
-	TRBJ2-2	TRBD2	TRBV19	CASSIWTSGRNTGELFF	TGTGCCAGTAGTATCTGGACTAGCGGGAGGAACACCGGGGAGCTGTTTTTT
few	TRBJ2-2	-	TRBV4-3	CASSQDAGNVGELFF	TGCGCCAGCAGCCAAGATGCCGGTAATGTCGGGGAGCTGTTTTTT
-	TRBJ1-2	-	TRBV29-1	CSVDRQTSHSGYTF	TGCAGCGTTGATCGGCAGACCTCCCACTCCGGCTACACCTTC
-	TRBJ1-1	-	TRBV28	CVSSSPGELVNTEAFF	TGTGTCAGCAGTTCCCCCGGGGAGTTGGTGAACACTGAAGCTTTCTTT
many	TRBJ2-3	TRBD2	TRBV4-1	CASSPRGLAATDTQYF	TGCGCCAGCAGCCCCCGCGGACTAGCGGCTACAGATACGCAGTATTTT
many	TRBJ2-3	-	TRBV20-1	CSASEGTDTQYF	TGCAGTGCCAGCGAAGGAACAGATACGCAGTATTTT